The sample holds a few counts of the clone carrying this T cell receptor (beta chain). The sample contains more than one DNA sequence encoding this CDR3. This record belongs to a study of blood T cell repertoires in COVID-19. On the study more broadly: Whether acute or convalescent, the COVID-19 samples came from the United States, Italy and Spain. Sample material is recorded as cDNA or gDNA derived from T cells, B-cell-depleted T cells, or PBMCs.

V gave up 1 base and J gave up 1 base, with 7 bases separating them. Germline V gene sequence: CDR1 LGHDT, CDR2 YNNKEL (reference sequence). The CDR3 has 14 amino acids. The assay was immunoSEQ multiplex PCR, and TCRdb's table has in-frame clones only and misses some. This table holds about 240,000 clones, approximately 85% found once. This chain connects TRBV3-1 (or the pseudogene TRBV3-2) to TRBJ1-1; D is ambiguous. The TCR sequence derives from a woman between 65 and 79 years old with acute or convalescent COVID-19. The sequencing input was peripheral blood. The CDR3 region is CASSQAGGNTEAFF. The CDR3 region has the DNA TGTGCCAGCAGCCAAGCGGGAGGGAACACTGAAGCTTTCTTT.